These 30 T cell receptor beta chains share one sample of origin, sequenced in a study of patients and donors after allogeneic stem cell transplantation. TCRdb recomputed calls from the RT-PCR reads with MiXCR, one row per CDR3 protein. The sample includes about 960,000 distinct CDR3 sequences, approximately 18% of them seen just once. The source material was blood, either unsorted or a sorted T cell fraction (not recorded which). The receptors here all came from a human donor who was either an allogeneic HSCT recipient or a stem cell or donor lymphocyte infusion donor (not recorded which). It is not recorded whose cells these are; they may come from a transplant donor.

The chain links TRBV4-3 to TRBJ2-7; possibly TRBD1 for D (5 bases). There are 19 residues in the CDR3. CDR1 is LGHNA and CDR2 is YSLEER in the germline V gene. Trimming took 0 bases from V and 2 from J, leaving 23 bases between them. The CDR3, as DNA: TGCGCCAGCAGCCAAGATTCAAATCCAGGGTATGGTAGCACCTACGAGCAGTACTTC. It yields the protein CASSQDSNPGYGSTYEQYF.

This clonotype was found a few times. The CDR3 sequence is CASSFPGLGDNEQFF. The CDR3 DNA reads as TGTGCCAGCAGCTTTCCGGGACTAGGGGACAATGAGCAGTTCTTC. The chain has TRBV7-3 and TRBJ2-1; 8 nucleotides line up with TRBD2. Per germline, CDR1 SGHTA and CDR2 FQGTGA. Losses at the gene ends were 3 bases for V and 5 bases for J; bases not matched to a gene: 6. This CDR3 has 15 residues.

The J gene is TRBJ1-3, the V gene TRBV5-1, with D possibly being TRBD1 (5 bases). Germline CDR1 is SGHRS and CDR2 is YFSETQ. Trimming cost V 4 bases and J 0 bases, with 17 bases left between them. The CDR3 runs to 17 residues. CDR3 nucleotide sequence: TGCGCCAGCAGCCCGCGACAGTTGTTGAGCTCTGGAAACACCATATATTTT. Translation gives CASSPRQLLSSGNTIYF.

This clonotype has a count of ten or more. This chain connects TRBV12-3 or TRBV12-4 to TRBJ1-1, with 7 bases that match TRBD1. The J segment lost 3 bases and the V segment lost 6 bases, leaving 4 bases of the junction unmatched. There are 13 residues in the CDR3. In DNA form, the CDR3 reads TGTGCCAGCAGAAAACAGGGGTACACTGAAGCTTTCTTT. The encoded protein is CASRKQGYTEAFF.

The chain joins TRBV27 to TRBJ1-3; D gene uncertain. The CDR3 is 13 residues long. Trimming pared 2 bases from V and 4 bases from J, leaving 6 bases between. Per germline, CDR1 MNHEY and CDR2 SMNVEV (reference sequence). CDR3 nucleotides: TGTGCCAGCAGTTTAACGCGCGGAAACACCATATATTTT. Amino acids: CASSLTRGNTIYF.

This chain uses TRBV29-1 with TRBJ2-1; TRBD1 agrees at 7 bases. V shed 5 bases and J 14 bases; nucleotides not matched to a gene: 6. The length of the CDR3 is 10 residues. Germline V gives CDR1 SQVTM, CDR2 ANQGSEA. CDR3 loop: CSVTTGEKFF. The CDR3 DNA is TGCAGCGTTACCACAGGGGAAAAGTTCTTC.

This clonotype was recorded only once. The CDR3 ends on some other residue instead of the conserved phenylalanine or tryptophan, so this is likely a read error. The chain joins TRBV7-2 to TRBJ2-7; 8 nucleotides agree with TRBD1. CDR3 size: 14 residues. Germline CDR1 and CDR2: SGHTA and FQGNSA. V lost 4 bases, J lost 2 bases, and 4 bases stayed unmatched. DNA of the CDR3: TGTGCCAGCAGCTCCTGGACAGGGACCTACGAGCAGTACTTA. Protein product: CASSSWTGTYEQYL.

Only a few counts were recorded for this clonotype. This chain connects TRBV29-1 to TRBJ2-5; maybe TRBD2 (5 bases). Germline lookup yields CDR1 SQVTM and CDR2 ANQGSEA. Trimming left V 4 bases short and J 0 bases short, with 12 bases between. This CDR3 contains 14 residues. The CDR3 coding sequence is TGCAGCGTTGCCCCGCGGAGGTACCAAGAGACCCAGTACTTC. This gives the protein CSVAPRRYQETQYF.

This clonotype was counted once. V gene TRBV18 combines with J gene TRBJ2-3; 8 bases are a match to TRBD2. Germline V lookup: CDR1 KGHSH, CDR2 LQKENI. CDR3 length equals 16 residues. Unmatched junction bases numbered 8, after V lost 2 bases and J lost 4 bases. The CDR3 protein is CASSPFPGGKADTQYF. The DNA of the CDR3 is TGTGCCAGCTCACCATTCCCGGGGGGGAAGGCAGATACGCAGTATTTT.

The chain couples TRBV11-2 to TRBJ1-1; 8 bases are shared with TRBD1. V shed 4 bases, J shed 0 bases, and the junction held 10 bases outside the gene matches. Germline assignment: CDR1 SGHAT and CDR2 FQNNGV. This CDR3 is 17 amino acids long. The CDR3 region has the DNA TGTGCCAGCAGCTGGGGGACAGGAAAGTCGATGAACACTGAAGCTTTCTTT. As protein: CASSWGTGKSMNTEAFF.

V gene TRBV4-1 combines with J gene TRBJ2-5; either TRBD1 or TRBD2 may supply D (5 bases each). V was pared by 2 bases and J by 5 bases, with 15 bases between. The CDR3 extends over 15 amino acids. Germline CDR1 is MGHRA and CDR2 is YSYEKL. CDR3 amino acids: CASSQTLFEGETQYF. The CDR3 bases are TGCGCCAGCAGCCAAACATTATTCGAGGGGGAGACCCAGTACTTC.

A word on this clonotype: This may be a read error, as it is one base from a much larger clone. The chain is built from TRBV12-3 or TRBV12-4 and TRBJ2-2; D is uncertain. There are 15 residues in the CDR3. V shed 3 bases and J shed 6 bases, with 14 bases lying between them. The CDR3 loop reads CASSFWIGYAGELFF. CDR3 coding DNA: TGTGCCAGCAGTTTTTGGATTGGATACGCCGGGGAGCTGTTTTTT.

This clonotype was counted only a few times. The CDR3 spells CASSPGLGNSPLHF. The CDR3 bases are TGTGCCAGCTCACCAGGTCTCGGCAATTCACCCCTCCACTTT. The V gene is TRBV18, the J gene TRBJ1-6; unclear D gene. With 2 bases removed from V and 7 bases from J, the gap between germline ends came to 9 bases. The length of the CDR3 is 14 residues. Germline V gene sequence: CDR1 KGHSH, CDR2 LQKENI. The whole variable domain, remainder taken from reference TRBV18 and TRBJ1-6, is NAGVMQNPRHLVRRRGQEARLRCSPMKGHSHVYWYRQLPEEGLKFMVYLQKENIIDESGMPKERFSAEFPKEGPSILRIQQVVRGDSAAYFCASSPGLGNSPLHFGNGTRLTVT.

This clonotype was seen a handful of times. The chain couples TRBV27 to TRBJ2-3; 11 bases agree with TRBD2. The germline CDR1 and CDR2 sequences are MNHEY and SMNVEV (reference sequence). The CDR3 contains 15 residues. Losses at the gene ends were 4 bases for V and 7 bases for J; bases not matched to a gene: 7. The CDR3 here is CASSSPTSGSYTQYF. In DNA form, the CDR3 reads TGTGCCAGCAGTTCCCCCACTAGCGGGAGTTATACGCAGTATTTT.

The CDR3, as DNA: TGCGCCAGCAGCTTGGGTACGGGTCCTGACACTGAAGCTTTCTTT. Residues: CASSLGTGPDTEAFF. The chain carries TRBV5-1 and TRBJ1-1; no reliable D call. The CDR3 is 15 amino acids. Trimming shortened V by 0 bases and J by 3 bases, and 12 bases separated the two germline ends. Per the germline V gene, CDR1 is SGHRS and CDR2 is YFSETQ.

The rearrangement joins TRBV6-2 or TRBV6-3 to TRBJ2-2; 12 bases are a match to TRBD2. CDR1 and CDR2 from the germline V gene are MNHEY and SVGEGT. Trimming took 5 bases from V and 10 from J; bases not matched to a gene: 8. The CDR3 totals 15 residues. The CDR3 nucleotides read TGTGCCAGCAGTACCTGGACTAGCGGGGTTGTGGAGCTGTTTTTT. Its translation is CASSTWTSGVVELFF.

This clonotype was recorded a few times. This sequence joins TRBV12-3 or TRBV12-4 and TRBJ2-1, with 7 bases matching TRBD2. The CDR3 is made up of 14 amino acids. The J segment lost 2 bases and the V segment lost 5 bases, leaving 3 bases of the junction unmatched. The CDR3 reads CASSQLAAYNEQFF. DNA of the CDR3: TGTGCCAGCAGTCAGCTAGCGGCCTACAATGAGCAGTTCTTC.

The J gene is TRBJ2-2, the V gene TRBV2; 7 bases align to TRBD1. V lost 4 bases and J lost 3; bases outside the gene matches: 8. CDR3 size: 16 residues. Germline CDR1 is SNHLY and CDR2 is FYNNEI. The CDR3 here is CASSVHETGYTGELFF. CDR3 DNA sequence: TGTGCCAGCAGTGTGCACGAGACAGGGTACACCGGGGAGCTGTTTTTT.

This clonotype was recorded many times. The V call is TRBV9, the J call TRBJ2-1, with D possibly called TRBD1 or TRBD2 (5 bases each). V was trimmed by 4 bases and J by 8 bases, leaving 19 bases between them. CDR3 length equals 15 residues. Germline-derived CDR1 and CDR2 are SGDLS and YYNGEE. As DNA, the CDR3 is TGTGCCAGCAGCCCACGGGGACCACTTAGGGATGAGCAGTTCTTC. Translating it yields CASSPRGPLRDEQFF. The full variable domain, with the rest looked up from reference TRBV9 and TRBJ2-1, is DSGVTQTPKHLITATGQRVTLRCSPRSGDLSVYWYQQSLDQGLQFLIQYYNGEERAKGNILERFSAQQFPDLHSELNLSSLELGDSALYFCASSPRGPLRDEQFFGPGTRLTVL.

This clonotype was seen only a few times. The chain has TRBV10-3 and TRBJ2-7; TRBD1 is a possible D gene (6 bases). The CDR3 loop spans 14 amino acids. The germline V gene encodes CDR1 ENHRY and CDR2 SYGVKD. V was pared by 6 bases and J by 2 bases, with 14 bases between. The CDR3 DNA reads TGTGCCATCAGGGTTACAGGGACGACCTACGAGCAGTACTTC. As protein: CAIRVTGTTYEQYF.

The table lists this clonotype with a count of one. The rearrangement links TRBV20-1 to TRBJ2-3; no reliable D call. The CDR3 consists of 13 residues. The germline V gene encodes CDR1 DFQATT and CDR2 SNEGSKA (reference sequence). Trimming took off 6 bases at V and 2 bases at J, with 12 bases between the two ends. CDR3 in amino acids: CSASGRNTDTQYF. Written as DNA, the CDR3 is TGCAGTGCCAGTGGCAGGAACACAGATACGCAGTATTTT.

This clonotype has a handful of counts. The chain uses TRBV11-2 and TRBJ2-2, with D maybe TRBD1 (5 bases). Germline V gene lookup returns CDR1 SGHAT and CDR2 FQNNGV. The CDR3 consists of 20 residues. V lost 2 bases and J lost 6, with 28 bases in between. Here the CDR3 DNA reads TGTGCCAGCAGCTTACCCAAGTGGCAGGGAAGACGGATAGGTCCCGGGGAGCTGTTTTTT. This gives the protein CASSLPKWQGRRIGPGELFF.

The sample holds many counts of this clonotype. The chain has TRBV4-2 and TRBJ2-7, with a tentative D call TRBD2 (6 bases). V lost 4 bases, J lost 7 bases, and 26 bases lay in between. The CDR3 consists of 17 residues. Germline assignment: CDR1 LGHNA and CDR2 YNFKEQ. The CDR3 here is CASSLGVLAGKIGEQYF. The CDR3 coding sequence is TGTGCCAGCAGCCTCGGTGTTTTGGCGGGGAAAATCGGGGAGCAGTACTTC.

Ten or more counts support this clonotype. This rearrangement joins TRBV12-3 or TRBV12-4 to TRBJ2-1; D unresolved. The CDR3 has 13 residues. Trimming pared 7 bases from V and 1 base from J, leaving 8 bases between. CDR3 amino acids: CASTPFSYNEQFF. The CDR3 coding sequence is TGTGCCAGCACCCCATTTTCCTACAATGAGCAGTTCTTC.

The chain recombines TRBV29-1 with TRBJ2-4; D possibly corresponds to TRBD2 (6 bases). The CDR3 consists of 12 residues. The germline V and J ends were trimmed by 7 bases and 5 bases, with 12 bases remaining between them. Germline values: CDR1 SQVTM, CDR2 ANQGSEA. In DNA, the CDR3 is TGCAGCGCTCGGGACTCAGAAAACATTCAGTACTTC. Its protein is CSARDSENIQYF.

The chain employs TRBV9 and TRBJ2-3, with 8 bases aligning to TRBD1. The CDR3 has 15 amino acids. Trimming at V came to 0 bases and at J to 4 bases, leaving 4 bases not matched to a gene. Germline loops: CDR1 SGDLS, CDR2 YYNGEE. CDR3 sequence reads: CASSVVDRVPDTQYF. As DNA, the CDR3 is TGTGCCAGCAGCGTAGTGGACAGGGTACCAGATACGCAGTATTTT.

This clonotype was found a few times. The chain employs TRBV4-1 and TRBJ2-2, with D possibly TRBD1 on 7 matching bases. The CDR3 consists of 16 residues. CDR1 is MGHRA and CDR2 is YSYEKL in the germline V gene. V dropped 4 bases and J dropped 12 bases, with 24 bases sitting between them. The CDR3: CASSPRDSLFEGKLFF. CDR3 coding DNA: TGCGCCAGCAGCCCGCGGGACAGTCTGTTCGAAGGGAAGCTGTTTTTT.

This chain joins TRBV5-1 and TRBJ2-2; maybe TRBD2 (6 bases). V was shortened by 1 base and J by 3 bases, with 10 bases between the two germline ends. The CDR3 extends over 15 amino acids. Germline lookup yields CDR1 SGHRS and CDR2 YFSETQ. CDR3 sequence (DNA): TGCGCCAGCAGCTTGTCTAGCGCGGACACCGGGGAGCTGTTTTTT. Translated, it gives CASSLSSADTGELFF.

This clonotype was seen only a few times. The chain is built from TRBV20-1 and TRBJ2-7; unclear D gene. Trimming took 5 bases from V and 4 from J, leaving 9 bases between them. In germline, CDR1 is DFQATT, CDR2 SNEGSKA (reference sequence). The CDR3 is 11 amino acids. The CDR3 bases are TGCAGTGCTGGTGGACCTTACGAGCAGTACTTC. It encodes CSAGGPYEQYF.

This clonotype was seen ten or more times. This chain uses TRBV11-2 with TRBJ1-1, with D possibly matching TRBD1 (5 bases). Trimming took off 3 bases at V and 1 base at J, with 12 bases between the two ends. This CDR3 has 15 residues. Germline V CDR1 and CDR2: SGHAT, FQNNGV. The CDR3 reads CASSLRTRGNTEAFF. Written as DNA, the CDR3 is TGTGCCAGCAGCTTGCGGACACGGGGGAACACTGAAGCTTTCTTT.